This entry features one TCR beta chain sequence. Its antigen is still unknown. Base qualities are missing; no much larger clone stands one base away. This specimen belongs to a study of CD8 T cells in Susac syndrome (dated by TCRdb to between 2019 and 2020). With respect to the entire study: Of the Susac syndrome patients who were sequenced, more than five had clinically active disease and about 8 were in clinical remission. Susac syndrome patients were therapy-naive, on corticosteroids (some also receiving IVIg), or on IVIg alone at blood withdrawal. The study compared CD8+ T cell repertoire clonality among eleven to twelve healthy donors, around 14 Susac syndrome patients and some 16 multiple sclerosis patients. The study used repertoire sequencing to test whether antigen drove CD8+ T cell activation and differentiation in Susac syndrome. Overall study outcomes, separate from this receptor: Approximately 15 Susac-specific public clones were identified in the total CD8+ repertoire, and about 5 Susac-specific public clones were identified in the CD8+ TEMRA repertoire. The study acknowledged that relatively few individuals were included in the TCR sequencing and HLA analysis. Clonal expansion was seen in Susac syndrome CD8+ repertoires, peaking in CD8+ TEMRA cells and being greater in clinically active patients than in remitting ones.

Peripheral blood CD8+ and CD4+ T cells from healthy donors, Susac syndrome patients and multiple sclerosis patients were profiled by high-throughput TCR beta sequencing. Recently defined diagnostic criteria for definite or probable disease were met by the Susac syndrome patients. Bulk CD8+ and CD4+ T cells were purified magnetically by negative isolation, whereas CD8+ TEMRA cells were enriched by FACS. Blood was collected in EDTA tubes and processed within 24 hours, with PBMCs isolated through density gradient centrifugation. PBMCs intended for TCR sequencing were frozen in liquid nitrogen and were later thawed in a 37 degrees C water bath. The sorted or isolated CD4+, CD8+ and CD8+ TEMRA cells reached a purity of at least 90%. RNA was extracted using the RNeasy kit, and roughly 0.45 to 1 microgram was reverse transcribed with random hexamers. TCR beta CDR3 regions were amplified with the immunoSEQ multiplex PCR assay covering 54 Vbeta and 13 Jbeta segments. To correct PCR amplification bias, a synthetic template baseline was used for both primer optimization and computational correction. The authors' pipeline ran thus. Reads were annotated to V, D and J genes per IMGT and analyzed with immunoSEQ Analyzer, keeping only productive sequences. Clonality was computed as one minus Shannon entropy normalized by log2 of the number of productive unique sequences. Public and private clones were assessed among the 100 most prevalent clones of each patient and control. Susac-specific clones were defined as absent from healthy and MS cohorts, approximately 1,000 published viral clones and other ImmuneACCESS disease sequences. Using fastp at Q25 and MiXCR, TCRdb reprocessed the public reads and kept productive beta chains. Identical CDR3 protein sequences are pooled into one entry, listed with their most common genes and DNA. TCRdb assigned the V and J calls; the authors' analysis was not used. The sample table records about 82,000 distinct CDR3 sequences; roughly 96% of these occur just once. About 0.68% of the sample is in the top ten clones.

V ends up 3 bases short and J 5 bases short, with an unmatched junction base count of 2. Via the germline V gene, CDR1 is MGHRA and CDR2 YSYEKL. Inclusive of the bounding cysteine and phenylalanine, the CDR3 is 15 residues long. The sequence is cut down to CDR3 DNA, 45 bases in frame from base 1. The sequence derives from a human donor with Susac syndrome. The sequencing input was CD8+ T cells from PBMCs. The sequence links TRBV4-1 to TRBJ2-2, with 11 bases aligning to TRBD1. The DNA reads TGCGCCAGCAGCCACGGGACAGGGGGTACCGGGGAGCTGTTTTTT. Its amino acids are CASSHGTGGTGELFF.